This TCR beta chain is drawn from a study of graft-versus-host responses after intestinal transplantation. Looking at the study overall: Transplant recipients had multivisceral, liver-intestinal, or isolated intestinal grafts. Anti-thymocyte globulin induction was given to all recipients, followed by tacrolimus and steroids for around three years.

Points from the study as a whole: Marrow from the recipient contained GvH clones, some of which had appeared first in ileum or blood. Some patients had graft-donor T cell macrochimerism, and their allografts showed high graft-versus-host to host-versus-graft clonal ratios.

This table comes from immunoSEQ multiplex PCR, and its TCRdb copy is limited to in-frame clones, with some not included. There are more than 3,500 clones in the sample; around three quarters occur only once, and approximately 6.6% lies in the top ten. Investigators treated the graft tissue so that it released intraepithelial and lamina propria lymphocytes. As to this clone: Its antigen remains unidentified.

Sample: ileum tissue, taken 9 days after transplant. This sequence originates from a human patient who received an intestinal transplant, so some T cells may come from the graft donor.

CDR3 amino acids: CASRVGQPTGELFF. DNA of the CDR3: TGTGCCAGCAGGGTAGGACAGCCGACCGGGGAGCTGTTTTTT. The chain employs TRBV28 and TRBJ2-2; D might be TRBD1 (6 bases). There are 14 residues in the CDR3. From germline, CDR1 is MDHEN and CDR2 SYDVKM. V dropped 6 bases and J dropped 5 bases, with 13 bases sitting between them. Combining the CDR3 with reference TRBV28 and TRBJ2-2 gives the whole variable domain DVKVTQSSRYLVKRTGEKVFLECVQDMDHENMFWYRQDPGLGLRLIYFSYDVKMKEKGDIPEGYSVSREKKERFSLILESASTNQTSMYLCASRVGQPTGELFFGEGSRLTVL.